This is a list of T cell receptor beta chains from one sample in a study of cytomegalovirus exposure and HLA in healthy donors. Generated by immunoSEQ multiplex PCR, the TCRdb table keeps only in-frame clones and is missing some. This sample's table has approximately 80,000 clones. The source material was PBMCs. The receptors here all came from a woman in her 30s in good health and CMV-seronegative. Both conserved end residues are part of each CDR3. A D gene is named only where the DNA matches it firmly.

TRBV7-2	-	15	TRBJ2-5	CASSVLAGNAETQYF	TGTGCCAGCAGTGTGCTGGCGGGGAATGCTGAGACCCAGTACTTC
TRBV2	-	14	TRBJ2-7	CASRYDGKSYEQYF	TGTGCCAGCAGGTACGATGGCAAGTCCTACGAGCAGTACTTC
TRBV7-9	-	14	TRBJ2-1	CASSLVLGDNEQFF	TGTGCCAGCAGCTTAGTTCTAGGGGACAATGAGCAGTTCTTC
TRBV6-1	TRBD2	12	TRBJ2-5	CASSAGGETQYF	TGTGCCAGCAGTGCGGGGGGGGAGACCCAGTACTTC
TRBV19	-	13	TRBJ1-2	CASSAGVIYGYTF	TGTGCCAGTAGTGCAGGGGTGATCTATGGCTACACCTTC
TRBV5-6	-	15	TRBJ2-4	CASSRLGGGLDIQYF	TGTGCCAGCAGCCGTCTAGGAGGGGGCTTGGACATTCAGTACTTC
TRBV18	-	16	TRBJ1-5	CASSPSTRGKNQPQHF	TGTGCCAGCTCACCATCGACAAGAGGGAAAAATCAGCCCCAGCATTTT
TRBV6-1	-	16	TRBJ1-2	CASSEAWGRDLGGYTF	TGTGCCAGCAGTGAAGCGTGGGGGAGGGACCTGGGCGGCTACACCTTC
TRBV7-8	-	13	TRBJ1-2	CASSLGTAYGYTF	TGTGCCAGCAGCTTAGGGACAGCCTATGGCTACACCTTC
TRBV7-9	-	14	TRBJ1-1	CASSLEGVGTEAFF	TGTGCCAGCAGCTTAGAGGGGGTGGGGACTGAAGCTTTCTTT
TRBV28	-	14	TRBJ1-1	CASGYLERGTEAFF	TGTGCCAGCGGGTACCTTGAGCGGGGGACTGAAGCTTTCTTT
TRBV7-2	-	14	TRBJ2-1	CASSLAGGPHEQFF	TGTGCCAGCAGCTTAGCGGGGGGGCCGCATGAGCAGTTCTTC
TRBV2	TRBD1	15	TRBJ1-2	CASSVQQGQGYGYTF	TGTGCCAGCAGTGTTCAACAGGGGCAGGGCTATGGCTACACCTTC
TRBV4-2	TRBD1	15	TRBJ1-2	CASSQDPDRGYGYTF	TGTGCCAGCAGCCAAGACCCCGACAGGGGGTATGGCTACACCTTC
TRBV7-9	TRBD2	15	TRBJ2-7	CASSPGLAGPTEQYF	TGTGCCAGCAGCCCTGGACTAGCGGGTCCCACCGAGCAGTACTTC
TRBV5-6	TRBD1	15	TRBJ1-3	CASSLRRGLGNTIYF	TGTGCCAGCAGCTTGCGGAGGGGGCTGGGAAACACCATATATTTT
TRBV30	TRBD2	17	TRBJ2-3	CAWSVHGLAGSTDTQYF	TGTGCCTGGAGTGTACATGGGTTAGCGGGGAGCACAGATACGCAGTATTTT
TRBV7-2	TRBD1	15	TRBJ1-2	CASSLVGQGVQGYTF	TGTGCCAGCAGCTTAGTGGGACAGGGGGTACAAGGCTACACCTTC
TRBV23-1	TRBD2	16	TRBJ2-1	CASGPPGGWSYNEQFF	TGCGCCAGCGGTCCCCCGGGGGGATGGTCCTACAATGAGCAGTTCTTC
TRBV4-2	-	18	TRBJ1-1	CASSQVNSNGRGAKEAFF	TGTGCCAGCAGCCAAGTGAACTCGAATGGTCGGGGGGCGAAGGAAGCTTTCTTT
TRBV4-2	-	14	TRBJ2-5	CASSRDRWRETQYF	TGTGCCAGCAGCCGCGACCGGTGGCGGGAGACCCAGTACTTC
TRBV6-5	-	14	TRBJ1-4	CASRGRGRNEKLFF	TGTGCCAGCAGAGGGAGGGGTAGAAATGAAAAACTGTTTTTT
TRBV5-1	TRBD1	15	TRBJ2-1	CASSRGTGGYNEQFF	TGCGCCAGCAGCCGGGGGACAGGGGGCTACAATGAGCAGTTCTTC
TRBV19	TRBD1	13	TRBJ1-2	CASSPGTGIGYTF	TGTGCCAGTAGTCCCGGGACAGGGATCGGCTACACCTTC
TRBV30	-	13	TRBJ2-4	CAWSAGAKNIQYF	TGTGCCTGGAGTGCCGGAGCCAAAAACATTCAGTACTTC
TRBV18	TRBD2	14	TRBJ2-7	CASSPMTSSYEQYF	TGTGCCAGCTCACCCATGACTAGCAGCTACGAGCAGTACTTC
TRBV15	-	12	TRBJ1-5	CATSRVGGPQHF	TGTGCCACCAGCAGAGTAGGAGGGCCCCAGCATTTT
TRBV7-2	TRBD1	13	TRBJ2-7	CASSLDRGYEQYF	TGTGCCAGCAGCTTAGACAGGGGCTACGAGCAGTACTTC
TRBV30	-	13	TRBJ2-3	CAWSVGSTDTQYF	TGTGCCTGGAGTGTCGGGAGCACAGATACGCAGTATTTT
TRBV7-8	TRBD1	14	TRBJ2-5	CASSLPGQGETQYF	TGTGCCAGCAGCCTACCTGGACAGGGAGAGACCCAGTACTTC
TRBV19	-	12	TRBJ1-1	CASSIRNTEAFF	TGTGCCAGTAGTATTCGGAACACTGAAGCTTTCTTT
TRBV7-6	TRBD2	15	TRBJ2-1	CASSVFGGGDNEQFF	TGTGCCAGCAGCGTCTTCGGCGGGGGGGATAATGAGCAGTTCTTC